The T cell receptor beta chain under discussion was sequenced for a study of blood T cell repertoires in COVID-19. This clone was seen only once. Within 2 weeks before study entry, exposed participants met a COVID-19 case. In the authors' methods: Estimates of nucleated cell counts were drawn from the amplification of reference gene primers. The data were produced by immunoSEQ multiplex PCR, yet TCRdb's version contains in-frame clones alone and is incomplete. V and J calls and clone size come straight from that table; D and trimming were deduced from the DNA. This table holds fewer than 250,000 clones, about 80% found once. Germline V CDR1 and CDR2: MGHRA, YSYEKL. CDR3 length: 17 amino acids. V shed 3 bases and J shed 6 bases, with 23 bases lying between them.

This TCR derives from a woman aged 40 to 50 who had been exposed to COVID-19. The V and J genes are TRBV4-1 and TRBJ1-2, with a tentative D call TRBD1 (6 bases). The material sequenced was PBMCs or T cells enriched from blood (not recorded which). CDR3 DNA: TGCGCCAGCAGCCACCCCAGGGTCGGGGGGGCGAAGAATGGCTACACCTTC. It translates to CASSHPRVGGAKNGYTF.